This TCR beta chain is from a study of blood T cells in healthy people across ages. The second PCR ran about 6 to 11 cycles with a sample-barcoded 5' primer and J-beta primers. TCRdb reprocessed the 5' RACE reads via MiXCR and lists one record per CDR3 protein. The sample holds about 580,000 distinct CDR3 sequences, under 55% seen once. The source material was blood. This receptor was taken from a man older than 75 in good health.

The DNA of the CDR3 is TGTGCCAGCAGTTTCCTAGACAGTACTAGCACAGATACGCAGTATTTT. As protein: CASSFLDSTSTDTQYF. V is TRBV28 and J is TRBJ2-3; weak D call: TRBD1 (5 bases). The CDR3 loop spans 16 amino acids. The germline gives CDR1 MDHEN, CDR2 SYDVKM. V was clipped by 3 bases and J by 0 bases, with 13 bases between them.